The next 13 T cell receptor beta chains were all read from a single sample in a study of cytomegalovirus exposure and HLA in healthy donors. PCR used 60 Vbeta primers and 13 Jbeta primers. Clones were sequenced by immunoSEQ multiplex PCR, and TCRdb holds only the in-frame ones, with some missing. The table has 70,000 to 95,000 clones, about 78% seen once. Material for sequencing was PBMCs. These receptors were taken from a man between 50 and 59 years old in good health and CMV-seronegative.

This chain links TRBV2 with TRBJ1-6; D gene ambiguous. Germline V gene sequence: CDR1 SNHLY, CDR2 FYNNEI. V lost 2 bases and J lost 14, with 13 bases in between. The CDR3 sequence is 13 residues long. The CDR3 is CASSESSPAALHF. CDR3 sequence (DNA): TGTGCCAGCAGTGAATCCTCGCCCGCGGCCCTCCACTTT.

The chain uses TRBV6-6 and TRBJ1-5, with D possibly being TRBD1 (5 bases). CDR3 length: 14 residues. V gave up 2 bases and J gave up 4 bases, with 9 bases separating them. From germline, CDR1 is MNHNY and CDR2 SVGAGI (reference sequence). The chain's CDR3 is CASSYGGGNQPQHF. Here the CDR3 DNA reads TGTGCCAGCAGTTACGGGGGGGGGAATCAGCCCCAGCATTTT.

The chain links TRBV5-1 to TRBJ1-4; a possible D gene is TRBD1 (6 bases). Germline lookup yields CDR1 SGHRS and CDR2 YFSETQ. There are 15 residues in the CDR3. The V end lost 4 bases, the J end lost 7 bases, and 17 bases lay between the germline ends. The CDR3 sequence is CASSETGSRGEKLFF. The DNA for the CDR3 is TGCGCCAGCAGCGAAACAGGGTCGCGTGGTGAAAAACTGTTTTTT.

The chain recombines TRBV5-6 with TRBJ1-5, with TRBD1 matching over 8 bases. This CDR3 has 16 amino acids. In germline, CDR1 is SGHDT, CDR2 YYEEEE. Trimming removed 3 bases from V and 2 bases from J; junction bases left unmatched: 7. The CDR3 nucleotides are TGTGCCAGCAGCTACGGACAGGGAGGCGGCAATCAGCCCCAGCATTTT. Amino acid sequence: CASSYGQGGGNQPQHF.

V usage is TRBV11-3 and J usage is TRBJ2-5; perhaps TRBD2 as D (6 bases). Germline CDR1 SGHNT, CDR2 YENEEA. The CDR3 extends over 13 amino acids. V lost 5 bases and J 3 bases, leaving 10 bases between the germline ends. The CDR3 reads CASSPSVKETQYF. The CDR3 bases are TGTGCCAGCAGCCCTAGCGTAAAAGAGACCCAGTACTTC.

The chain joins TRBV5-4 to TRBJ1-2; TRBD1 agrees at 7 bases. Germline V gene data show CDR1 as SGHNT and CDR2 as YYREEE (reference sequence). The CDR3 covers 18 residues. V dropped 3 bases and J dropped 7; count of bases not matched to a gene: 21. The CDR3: CASSSWSWKPNRGTGYTF. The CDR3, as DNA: TGTGCCAGCAGCTCCTGGTCCTGGAAGCCAAACAGGGGTACTGGCTACACCTTC.

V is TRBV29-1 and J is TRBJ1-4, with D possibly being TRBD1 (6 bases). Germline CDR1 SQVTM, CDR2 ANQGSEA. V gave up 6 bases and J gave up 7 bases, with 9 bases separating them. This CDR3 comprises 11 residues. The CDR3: CSVSRGEKLFF. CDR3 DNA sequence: TGCAGCGTCTCCAGGGGTGAAAAACTGTTTTTT.

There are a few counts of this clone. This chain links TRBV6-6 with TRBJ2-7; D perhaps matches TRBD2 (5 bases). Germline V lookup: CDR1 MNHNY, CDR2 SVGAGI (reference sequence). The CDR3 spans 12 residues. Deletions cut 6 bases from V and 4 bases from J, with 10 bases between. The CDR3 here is CASSPSGYEQYF. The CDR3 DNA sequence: TGTGCCAGCAGCCCGAGCGGATACGAGCAGTACTTC.

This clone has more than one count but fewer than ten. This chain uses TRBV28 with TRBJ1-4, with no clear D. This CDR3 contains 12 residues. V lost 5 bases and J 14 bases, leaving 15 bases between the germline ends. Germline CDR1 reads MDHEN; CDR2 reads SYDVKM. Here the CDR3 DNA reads TGTGCCAGCAGTCAGATGGCTTCGGGGCTGTTTTTT. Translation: CASSQMASGLFF.

CDR3: CASSVQTDEKLFF. CDR3 bases: TGTGCCAGCAGTGTACAGACGGATGAAAAACTGTTTTTT. The gene calls are TRBV6-1 and TRBJ1-4; D unclear. Trimming removed 4 bases from V and 6 bases from J, with 9 bases in between. CDR1 and CDR2 from the germline V gene are MNHNS and SASEGT. The CDR3 loop spans 13 amino acids.

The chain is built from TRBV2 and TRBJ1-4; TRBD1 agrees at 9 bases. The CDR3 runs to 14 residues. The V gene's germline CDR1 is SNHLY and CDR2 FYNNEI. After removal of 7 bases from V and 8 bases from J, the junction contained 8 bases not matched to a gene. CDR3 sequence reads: CASKVTGGREKLFF. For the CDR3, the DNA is TGTGCCAGCAAAGTCACAGGGGGCCGGGAAAAACTGTTTTTT.

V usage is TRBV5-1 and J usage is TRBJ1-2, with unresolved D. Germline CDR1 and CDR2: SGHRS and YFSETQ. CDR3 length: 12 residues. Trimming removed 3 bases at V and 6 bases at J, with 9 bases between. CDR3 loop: CASSSSGDGYTF. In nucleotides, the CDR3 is TGCGCCAGCAGCTCAAGCGGGGATGGCTACACCTTC.

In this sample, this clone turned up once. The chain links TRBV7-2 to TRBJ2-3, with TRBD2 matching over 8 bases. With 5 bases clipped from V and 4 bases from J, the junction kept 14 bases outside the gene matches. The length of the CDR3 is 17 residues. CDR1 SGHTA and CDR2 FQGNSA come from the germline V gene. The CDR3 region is CASSPIQGGGWADTQYF. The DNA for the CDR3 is TGTGCCAGCAGCCCCATTCAAGGCGGGGGGTGGGCAGATACGCAGTATTTT.